The clone carrying this T cell receptor (beta chain) was observed a few times. The target antigen is unknown. This entry is derived from a study of post-analysis software for immune sequencing data. The study's findings and limits: TRBV5-6, TRBV5-1 and TRBV20-1 were among four to six TRBV segments more frequent in patients than controls.

The CDR3 consists of 15 residues. The ends were cut back, 3 bases at V and 3 bases at J, with 18 bases in the middle. Looked up from germline, CDR1 is DFQATT and CDR2 is SNEGSKA (reference sequence). Unique molecular identifiers had been added to the TCR beta cDNA libraries. TCRdb used MiXCR to reprocess the PCR reads, holding one entry per CDR3 protein. The sample comprises about 540,000 distinct CDR3 sequences, 34% of which are singletons, and about 6% rests with the top ten. The clonotype comes from a girl aged 2-17 years with multiple sclerosis. Sequenced input: blood. V and J are TRBV20-1 and TRBJ2-7; perhaps TRBD1 as D (5 bases). The CDR3 sequence is CSASPVRAPIYEQYF. The CDR3 DNA is TGCAGTGCTAGCCCTGTCAGGGCTCCTATCTACGAGCAGTACTTC.